This is a list of T cell receptor beta chains from one sample in a study of persistence of HIV-infected CD4 T cells. These receptors' antigens are unknown. Sequencing was performed with immunoSEQ multiplex PCR; in TCRdb, only in-frame clones are kept and a portion is missing. The sample holds roughly 41,000 clones, roughly 80% seen once. The specimen comprised CD4+ T cells sorted from PBMCs after roughly 18-hour stimulation, sampled from a patient who received antiretroviral therapy. Every receptor here comes from an adult man with HIV who was CMV-seropositive. Both conserved end residues are part of each CDR3. A D gene is named only where the DNA matches it firmly. Where a row states a size, it is once, few, many or the class of an expanded clone; other rows omit it.

TRBV4-2	TRBJ2-5	-	-	15	CASSQGGSGFETQYF	TGTGCCAGCAGCCAAGGGGGGTCAGGTTTCGAGACCCAGTACTTC
TRBV19	TRBJ1-4	-	-	16	CASSDLGGPDNEKLFF	TGTGCCAGTAGTGATCTGGGAGGGCCCGATAATGAAAAACTGTTTTTT
TRBV11-2	TRBJ1-6	-	-	13	CASSLGRDSPLHF	TGTGCCAGCAGCTTGGGGAGGGATTCACCCCTCCACTTT
TRBV29-1	TRBJ2-1	-	TRBD2	16	CSVSEGLAPLKNEQFF	TGCAGCGTGTCTGAGGGACTAGCCCCCCTAAAGAATGAGCAGTTCTTC
TRBV28	TRBJ1-4	-	-	15	CASSSERAGGEKLFF	TGTGCCAGCAGTTCCGAGAGGGCGGGAGGCGAAAAACTGTTTTTT
TRBV28	TRBJ1-4	-	-	14	CASSPSGGNEKLFF	TGTGCCAGCAGTCCCTCCGGAGGTAATGAAAAACTGTTTTTT
TRBV15	TRBJ1-1	-	-	15	CATSSSQAMNTEAFF	TGTGCCACCAGCAGTAGTCAGGCCATGAACACTGAAGCTTTCTTT
TRBV28	TRBJ1-1	-	-	15	CASSLPGRLNTEAFF	TGTGCCAGCAGTTTACCCGGGCGGCTGAACACTGAAGCTTTCTTT
TRBV19	TRBJ1-2	-	TRBD1	14	CASSSGTGIGGYTF	TGTGCCAGTAGTAGCGGGACAGGAATTGGTGGCTACACCTTC
TRBV7-2	TRBJ2-2	-	-	17	CASSLVSTVSNTGELFF	TGTGCCAGCAGCTTAGTGTCTACAGTCTCGAACACCGGGGAGCTGTTTTTT
TRBV9	TRBJ2-7	-	TRBD1	14	CASSPGQGVHEQYF	TGTGCCAGCAGTCCGGGACAGGGGGTCCACGAGCAGTACTTC
TRBV4-1	TRBJ2-2	-	TRBD2	18	CASSQDRAGGPDTGELFF	TGCGCCAGCAGCCAAGATCGGGCGGGGGGGCCGGACACCGGGGAGCTGTTTTTT
TRBV10-3	TRBJ2-3	-	TRBD2	17	CAIGGTSGGPSTDTQYF	TGTGCCATCGGGGGGACTAGCGGGGGCCCTAGCACAGATACGCAGTATTTT
TRBV5-1	TRBJ2-1	-	-	15	CASSSSGTVYNEQFF	TGCGCCAGCAGCTCCTCCGGGACGGTCTACAATGAGCAGTTCTTC
TRBV7-9	TRBJ2-7	-	TRBD1	15	CASSFMTGSSYEQYF	TGTGCCAGCAGCTTCATGACAGGGAGCTCCTACGAGCAGTACTTC
TRBV9	TRBJ1-1	few	TRBD1	17	CASSVGKAGGTGTEAFF	TGTGCCAGCAGCGTAGGAAAGGCAGGGGGTACGGGCACTGAAGCTTTCTTT